This entry features one T cell receptor beta chain sequence. A sample-barcoded 5' primer and a J-beta primer mix were used in a second PCR of about 7 to 11 cycles. In TCRdb, the 5' RACE reads were re-called with MiXCR into one record per CDR3 protein. The data hold approximately 730,000 distinct CDR3 sequences, with 43% observed a single time. The record originates from a study of blood T cells in healthy people across ages. PBMCs, at least 6 million per sample, were isolated. This TCR came from a woman in her fifties or sixties in good health. Sequenced input: blood.

The CDR3 loop is CSALVGSVGTGELFF. Here the CDR3 DNA reads TGCAGTGCCCTTGTTGGTAGCGTAGGTACCGGGGAGCTGTTTTTT. The genes are TRBV20-1 and TRBJ2-2; maybe TRBD2 (5 bases). Looked up from germline, CDR1 is DFQATT and CDR2 is SNEGSKA (reference sequence). With 6 bases removed from V and 5 bases from J, the gap between germline ends came to 19 bases. The CDR3 spans 15 residues.